This T cell receptor beta chain appears in the sequencing data of a study of T-cell reconstitution after alpha-beta-depleted transplantation in children. It was with unique molecular identifiers that the TCRbeta library was prepared. TCRdb fed the PCR reads into MiXCR, producing one record per CDR3 protein. The data hold 300,000 to 400,000 distinct CDR3 sequences, with about an eighth observed a single time. V shed 0 bases and J shed 10 bases, with 7 bases lying between them. This CDR3 region has 13 residues. Germline-derived CDR1 and CDR2 are LGHNA and YSLEER. This clonotype was counted a few times. This rearrangement joins TRBV4-3 to TRBJ1-6; D uncertain. The sequence derives from a human donor who donated a stem cell graft to a child with Fanconi anemia. The specimen comprised PBMCs, sampled from the stem cell graft. CDR3 sequence: CASSQDIASPLHF. CDR3 DNA: TGCGCCAGCAGCCAAGATATAGCCTCACCCCTCCACTTT.